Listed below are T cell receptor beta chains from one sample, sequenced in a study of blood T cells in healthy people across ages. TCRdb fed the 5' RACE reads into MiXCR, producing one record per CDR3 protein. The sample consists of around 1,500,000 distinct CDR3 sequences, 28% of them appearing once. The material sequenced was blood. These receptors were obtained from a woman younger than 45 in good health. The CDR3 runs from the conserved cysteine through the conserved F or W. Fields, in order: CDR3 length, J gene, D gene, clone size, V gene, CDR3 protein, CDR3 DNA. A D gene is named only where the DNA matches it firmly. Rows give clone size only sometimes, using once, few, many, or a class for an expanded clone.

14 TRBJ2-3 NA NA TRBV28 CASSLLPGRDTQYF TGTGCCAGCAGTTTATTACCGGGGCGGGATACGCAGTATTTT
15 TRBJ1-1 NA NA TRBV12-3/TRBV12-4 CASSPRRGPNTEAFF TGTGCCAGCAGTCCGAGGCGGGGGCCAAACACTGAAGCTTTCTTT
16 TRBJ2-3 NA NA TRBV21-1 CASSNRRDRDTDTQYF TGTGCCAGCAGCAATCGCCGGGACAGGGACACAGATACGCAGTATTTT
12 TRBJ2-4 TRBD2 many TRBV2 CASRGVENIQYF TGTGCCAGCCGGGGGGTGGAAAACATTCAGTACTTC
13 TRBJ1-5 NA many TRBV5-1 CASREGINQPQHF TGCGCCAGCAGGGAGGGGATCAATCAGCCCCAGCATTTT
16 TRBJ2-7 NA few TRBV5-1 CASSPAGRGVDYEQYF TGCGCCAGCAGCCCTGCTGGCAGGGGAGTTGACTACGAGCAGTACTTC
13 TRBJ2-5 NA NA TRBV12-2 CASRLAIQETQYF TGTGCAAGTCGCTTAGCGATCCAAGAGACCCAGTACTTC
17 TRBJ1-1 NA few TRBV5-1 CASSLERGFWPGTEAFF TGCGCCAGCAGCTTGGAGCGGGGGTTTTGGCCCGGCACTGAAGCTTTCTTT
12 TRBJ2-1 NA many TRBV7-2 CASASFNYEQFF TGTGCCAGCGCCTCCTTTAACTATGAGCAGTTCTTC
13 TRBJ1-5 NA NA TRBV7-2 CASSFDRRQPQHF TGTGCCAGCAGTTTTGACCGCCGGCAGCCCCAGCATTTT
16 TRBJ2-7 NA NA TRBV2 CASSEASTRGHYEQYF TGTGCCAGCAGTGAAGCGTCGACCCGGGGCCACTACGAGCAGTACTTC
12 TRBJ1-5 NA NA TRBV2 CASGSGYQPQHF TGTGCCAGCGGATCCGGGTACCAGCCCCAGCATTTT
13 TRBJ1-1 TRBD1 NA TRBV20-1 CSASDNRDSKAFF TGCAGTGCTAGTGATAACCGGGACAGTAAAGCTTTCTTT
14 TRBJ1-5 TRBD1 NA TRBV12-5 CASGGTGYHQPQHF TGTGCTAGTGGTGGGACAGGGTACCATCAGCCCCAGCATTTT
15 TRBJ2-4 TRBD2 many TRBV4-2 CASSQDAQRGGIQYF TGTGCCAGCAGCCAAGATGCACAGCGGGGAGGCATTCAGTACTTC
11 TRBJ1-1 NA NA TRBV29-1 CGVGELGEAFF TGCGGCGTCGGCGAACTGGGTGAAGCTTTCTTT
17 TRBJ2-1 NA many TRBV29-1 CSAIVNTPGTTGNEQFF TGCAGCGCCATAGTCAACACTCCGGGAACTACGGGGAATGAGCAGTTCTTC
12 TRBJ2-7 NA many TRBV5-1 CASSLNRYEQYF TGCGCCAGCAGTCTGAATCGCTACGAGCAGTACTTC
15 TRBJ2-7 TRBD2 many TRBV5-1 CASSLGGTSSSEQYF TGCGCCAGCAGCTTGGGTGGGACTAGCTCCTCCGAGCAGTACTTC
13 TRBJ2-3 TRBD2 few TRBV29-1 CSVETSGGDTQYF TGCAGCGTTGAGACTAGCGGCGGAGATACGCAGTATTTT
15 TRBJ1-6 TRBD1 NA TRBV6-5 CASSYSGTANSPLHF TGTGCCAGCAGTTACTCCGGGACAGCTAATTCACCCCTCCACTTT
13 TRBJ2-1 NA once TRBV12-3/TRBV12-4 CASKGLPAGEQFF TGTGCCAGCAAAGGGCTACCCGCGGGAGAGCAGTTCTTC
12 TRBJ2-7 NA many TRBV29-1 CSVEEHLVGQYF TGCAGCGTTGAAGAGCACTTGGTGGGGCAGTACTTC
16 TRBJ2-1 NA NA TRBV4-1 CASSQVGSSSYNEQFF TGCGCCAGCAGCCAAGTAGGGTCAAGCTCCTACAATGAGCAGTTCTTC
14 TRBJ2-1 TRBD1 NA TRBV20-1 CSALWTGRCDEQFF TGCAGTGCCCTATGGACAGGGAGGTGCGATGAGCAGTTCTTC
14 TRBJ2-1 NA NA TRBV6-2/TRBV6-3 CASSYGRVYNKQFF TGTGCCAGCAGTTACGGGCGGGTTTACAATAAGCAGTTCTTC
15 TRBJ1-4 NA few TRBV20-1 CSARNPSRVNEKLFF TGCAGTGCTAGAAACCCTTCGAGGGTCAATGAAAAACTGTTTTTT
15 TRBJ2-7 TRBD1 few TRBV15 CATSRSDRGPYEQYF TGTGCCACCAGCAGATCTGACAGGGGTCCCTACGAGCAGTACTTC
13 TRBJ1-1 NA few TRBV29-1 CSVWGPQNTEAFF TGCAGCGTTTGGGGGCCCCAGAACACTGAAGCTTTCTTT
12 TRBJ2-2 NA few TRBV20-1 CSAVTSPGELFF TGCAGTGCCGTGACTAGTCCCGGGGAGCTGTTTTTT
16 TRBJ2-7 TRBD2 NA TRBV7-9 CASSTTSGRAVYEQYF TGTGCCAGCAGCACGACTAGCGGGAGGGCCGTTTACGAGCAGTACTTC
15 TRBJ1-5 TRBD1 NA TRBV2 CVSSEDRGGNQPQHF TGTGTCAGCAGTGAAGACAGGGGAGGCAATCAGCCCCAGCATTTT
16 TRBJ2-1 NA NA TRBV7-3 CASGLGLSSSYNEQFF TGTGCCAGCGGTTTGGGTTTATCGAGCTCCTACAATGAGCAGTTCTTC
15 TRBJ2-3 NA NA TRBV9 CASSAMDAPTDTQYF TGTGCCAGCAGCGCTATGGACGCCCCCACAGATACGCAGTATTTT
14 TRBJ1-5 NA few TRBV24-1 CATSDSGTVKPQHF TGTGCCACCAGTGATTCCGGGACCGTCAAGCCCCAGCATTTT
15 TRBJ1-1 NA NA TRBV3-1 CASSQPSRGNTEAFF TGTGCCAGTAGTCAACCCTCAAGGGGGAACACTGAAGCTTTCTTT
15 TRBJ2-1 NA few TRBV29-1 CSVEVGSDSYNEQFF TGCAGCGTTGAAGTGGGTAGCGACTCCTACAATGAGCAGTTCTTC
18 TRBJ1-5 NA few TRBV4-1 CASSQGLTGLYSNQPQHF TGCGCCAGCAGCCAAGGATTGACAGGACTCTATAGCAATCAGCCCCAGCATTTT
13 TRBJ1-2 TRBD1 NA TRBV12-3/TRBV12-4 CASLGDSNYGYTF TGTGCCAGCCTAGGGGACAGTAACTATGGCTACACCTTC
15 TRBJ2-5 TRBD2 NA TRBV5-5 CASSLVAGGVETQYF TGTGCCAGCAGCTTAGTAGCGGGAGGTGTGGAGACCCAGTACTTC
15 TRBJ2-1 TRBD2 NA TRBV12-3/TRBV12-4 CASSLPAGDQNEQFF TGTGCCAGCAGTTTACCAGCGGGAGACCAGAATGAGCAGTTCTTC
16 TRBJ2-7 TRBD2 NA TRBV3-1 CASRPSGTTFSYEQYF TGTGCCAGCAGACCTAGCGGGACTACCTTCTCCTACGAGCAGTACTTC
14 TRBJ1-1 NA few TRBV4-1 CASSQVMLNTEAFF TGCGCCAGCAGCCAAGTAATGTTGAACACTGAAGCTTTCTTT
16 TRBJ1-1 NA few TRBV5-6 CASSLPRTGLNTEAFF TGTGCCAGCAGCTTACCCCGGACGGGCTTAAACACTGAAGCTTTCTTT
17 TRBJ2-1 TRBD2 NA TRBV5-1 CASNAPRTSGSSDEQFF TGCGCCAGCAATGCCCCCCGGACTAGCGGGAGTTCCGATGAGCAGTTCTTC
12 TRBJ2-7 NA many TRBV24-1 CATSDSTHEQYF TGTGCCACCAGTGATTCCACCCACGAGCAGTACTTC
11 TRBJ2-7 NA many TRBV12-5 CASGSDLEQYF TGTGCTAGTGGTTCAGACTTAGAGCAGTACTTC
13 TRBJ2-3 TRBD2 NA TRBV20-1 CSVKAGGADTQYF TGCAGTGTAAAAGCGGGGGGCGCAGATACGCAGTATTTT
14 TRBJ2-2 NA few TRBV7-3 CASSRNGITGELFF TGTGCCAGCAGCCGAAACGGCATTACCGGGGAGCTGTTTTTT
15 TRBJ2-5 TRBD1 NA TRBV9 CASSKGQGNQETQYF TGTGCCAGCAGCAAAGGACAGGGCAACCAAGAGACCCAGTACTTC
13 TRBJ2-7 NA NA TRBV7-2 CASSGPQGYEQYF TGTGCCAGCAGCGGACCACAGGGCTACGAGCAGTACTTC
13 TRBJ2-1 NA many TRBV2 CASSEVSHNEQFF TGTGCCAGCAGTGAGGTATCCCACAATGAGCAGTTCTTC
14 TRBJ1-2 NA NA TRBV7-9 CASRVQGSGYGYTF TGTGCCAGCAGGGTACAGGGTTCGGGCTATGGCTACACCTTC
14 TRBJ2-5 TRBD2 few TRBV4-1 CASSQAQGAGEQYF TGCGCCAGCAGCCAAGCACAGGGAGCGGGGGAGCAGTACTTC
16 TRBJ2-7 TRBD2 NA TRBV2 CASSWTGTSGSYEQYF TGTGCCAGCAGTTGGACCGGGACTAGCGGAAGCTACGAGCAGTACTTC